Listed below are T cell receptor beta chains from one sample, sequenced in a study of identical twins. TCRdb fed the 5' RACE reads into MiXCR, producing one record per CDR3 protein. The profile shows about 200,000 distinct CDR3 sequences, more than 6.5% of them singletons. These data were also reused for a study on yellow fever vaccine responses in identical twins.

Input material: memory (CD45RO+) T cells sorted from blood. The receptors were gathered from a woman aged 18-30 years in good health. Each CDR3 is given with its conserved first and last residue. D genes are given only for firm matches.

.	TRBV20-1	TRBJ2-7	CSARQGGYEQYF
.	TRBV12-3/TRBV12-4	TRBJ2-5	CASSLSGETQYF
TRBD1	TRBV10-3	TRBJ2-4	CAISRTGGAKNIQYF
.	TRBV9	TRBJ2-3	CASSRYSDTQYF
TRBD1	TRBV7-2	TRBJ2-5	CASSPNRGRRGETQYF
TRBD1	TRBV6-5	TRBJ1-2	CASSYRGQGGYTF
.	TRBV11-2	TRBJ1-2	CASSYLGANYGYTF
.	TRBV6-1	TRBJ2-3	CASQNREVDTQYF
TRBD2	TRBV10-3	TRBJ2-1	CAIRSSGVANEQFF
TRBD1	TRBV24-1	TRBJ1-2	CATSGRTGSGYTF
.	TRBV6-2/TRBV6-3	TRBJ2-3	CASSIPPRDTQYF
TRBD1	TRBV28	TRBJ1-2	CASSSSPTGVGYGYTF
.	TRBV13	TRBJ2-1	CASSLGTRYNEQFF
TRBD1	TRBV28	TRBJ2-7	CASSPIGQGAVYEQYF
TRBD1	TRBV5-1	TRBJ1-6	CASSFTGTGFSPLHF
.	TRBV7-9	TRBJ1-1	CASSFEQNTEAFF
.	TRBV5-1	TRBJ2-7	CASSLIASSYEQYF
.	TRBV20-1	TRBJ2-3	CSARRPRNTGVNTDTQYF
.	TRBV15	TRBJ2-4	CATSRDDRSLAKNIQYF
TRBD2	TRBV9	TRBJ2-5	CASSFGTSGGYGIQETQYF
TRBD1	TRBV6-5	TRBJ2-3	CASSYGPGGAYTQYF
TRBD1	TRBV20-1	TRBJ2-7	CSARDLLGQTPSHEQYF
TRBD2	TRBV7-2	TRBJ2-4	CASSYSPGLANYF
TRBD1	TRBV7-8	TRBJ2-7	CASSWWGQQSSYEQYF
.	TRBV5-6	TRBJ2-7	CASSDGLPYEQYF
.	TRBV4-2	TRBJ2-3	CASSQEIRSGVSTDTQYF
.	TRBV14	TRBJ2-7	CASSFGAGSFTEQYF
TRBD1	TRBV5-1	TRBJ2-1	CASSFGQANEQFF
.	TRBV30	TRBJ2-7	CAWADGDEQYF
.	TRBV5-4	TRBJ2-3	CASSTERGTDTQYF
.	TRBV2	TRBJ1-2	CASRPTGLSYGYTF
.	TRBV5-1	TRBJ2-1	CASSLAFNEQFF
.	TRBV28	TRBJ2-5	CASSSKGRRAEETQYF
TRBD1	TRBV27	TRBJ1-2	CASKPGQGAQNYGYTF
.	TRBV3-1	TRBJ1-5	CASSHEDQPQHF
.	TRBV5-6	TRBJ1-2	CASQQSSGGYTF
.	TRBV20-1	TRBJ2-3	CSAPIADTQYF
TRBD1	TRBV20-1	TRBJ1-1	CSARTGDTEAFF
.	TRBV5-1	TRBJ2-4	CASSLEARVENIQYF
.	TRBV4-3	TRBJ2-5	CASSQALGGMETQYF
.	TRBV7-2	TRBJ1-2	CATHTRDYGYTF
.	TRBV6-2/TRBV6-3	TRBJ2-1	CASRTPKSSVEQFF
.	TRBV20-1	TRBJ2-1	CSARGQYNEQFF
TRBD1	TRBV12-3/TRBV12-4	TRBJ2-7	CASSADRGEQYF
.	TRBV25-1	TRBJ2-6	CATGLSGANVLTF
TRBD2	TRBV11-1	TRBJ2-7	CASGFIVGLAGELGEQYF
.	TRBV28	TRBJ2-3	CASSSQQGKVDTQYF
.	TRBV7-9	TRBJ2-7	CASSFRDYEQYF
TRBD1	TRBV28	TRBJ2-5	CASRNRDRPYRDF
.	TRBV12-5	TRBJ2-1	CASGPGVAADNEQFF
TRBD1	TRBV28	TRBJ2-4	CASSFQGVKNIQYF
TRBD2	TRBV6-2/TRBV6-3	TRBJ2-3	CASSYGPLAVTDTQYF
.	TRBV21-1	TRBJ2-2	CASSKGHPSSGELFF